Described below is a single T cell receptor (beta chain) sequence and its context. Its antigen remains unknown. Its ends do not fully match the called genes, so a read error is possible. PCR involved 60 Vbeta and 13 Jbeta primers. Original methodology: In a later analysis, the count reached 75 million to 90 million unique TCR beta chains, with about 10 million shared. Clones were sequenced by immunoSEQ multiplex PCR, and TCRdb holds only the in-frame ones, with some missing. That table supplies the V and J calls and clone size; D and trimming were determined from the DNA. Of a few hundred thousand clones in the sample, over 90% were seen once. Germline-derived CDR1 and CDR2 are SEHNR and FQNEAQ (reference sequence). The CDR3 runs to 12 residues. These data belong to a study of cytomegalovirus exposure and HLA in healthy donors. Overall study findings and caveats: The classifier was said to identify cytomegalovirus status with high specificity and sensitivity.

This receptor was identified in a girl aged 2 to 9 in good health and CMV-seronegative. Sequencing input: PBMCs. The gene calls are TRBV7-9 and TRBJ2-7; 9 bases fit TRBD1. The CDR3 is CSSGTGSNEQYF. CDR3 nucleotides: TGTTCCAGCGGGACAGGGTCGAATGAGCAGTACTTC.